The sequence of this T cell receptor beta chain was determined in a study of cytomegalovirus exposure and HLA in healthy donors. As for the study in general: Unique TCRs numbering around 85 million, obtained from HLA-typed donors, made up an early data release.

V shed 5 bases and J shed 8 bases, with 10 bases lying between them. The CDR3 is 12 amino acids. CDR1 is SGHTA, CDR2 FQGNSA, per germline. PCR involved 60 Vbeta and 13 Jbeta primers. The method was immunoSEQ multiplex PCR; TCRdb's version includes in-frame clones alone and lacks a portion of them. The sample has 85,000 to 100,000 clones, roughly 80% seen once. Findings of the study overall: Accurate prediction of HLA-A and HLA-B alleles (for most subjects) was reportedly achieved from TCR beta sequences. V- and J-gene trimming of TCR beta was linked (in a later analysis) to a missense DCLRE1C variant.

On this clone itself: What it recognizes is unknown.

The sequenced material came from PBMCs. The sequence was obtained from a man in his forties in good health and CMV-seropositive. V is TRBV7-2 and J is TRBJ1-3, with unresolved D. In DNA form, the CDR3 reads TGTGCCAGCAGCCCCCTCGGAGACACCATATATTTT. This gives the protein CASSPLGDTIYF. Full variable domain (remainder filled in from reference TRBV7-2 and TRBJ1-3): GAGVSQSPSNKVTEKGKDVELRCDPISGHTALYWYRQSLGQGLEFLIYFQGNSAPDKSGLPSDRFSAERTGGSVSTLTIQRTQQEDSAVYLCASSPLGDTIYFGEGSWLTVV.